This T cell receptor (beta chain) was documented in a study of blood T cells in healthy people across ages (dated by TCRdb to the mid-2010s). Regarding the complete study: In model experiments, template switching captured roughly one uniquely barcoded TCR beta cDNA molecule for every two T cells. To track age-related changes in TCR beta repertoire diversity, the study relied on deep sequencing normalized with unique cDNA molecular identifiers. Four age groups were formed from the donors: young (average approximately 16 years), middle-aged (approximately 39), aged (roughly 58) and long-lived (less than 85). To avoid experimental bias, donors of different ages were distributed randomly across sequencing lanes. The study analyzed two additional independent replicas of 1 million unique cDNA reads from the same blood draw for two donors, one aged 18 to 30 and one aged 80 or older. Results the study describes overall, beyond this receptor: Conclusive comparison of naive and antigen-experienced compartments was prevented by the profiling of bulk unsorted PBMCs. Because the CMV infection status of the donors was unknown, age-related changes in expanded clonotypes may potentially have been confounded. The long-lived group showed more naive CD4+ T cells, fewer expanded clones and increased TCR diversity than the aged group, suggesting age selection. There was a strong correlation between observed TCR beta diversity and the percentage of naive T cells measured by flow cytometry. Estimates of total diversity based on one million sequenced T cells were considered lower bounds and underestimates. Observed TCR beta diversity per million T cells fell roughly linearly with age, and a significant reduction was already apparent by age around 40.

This clonotype showed up many times. Its antigen remains unidentified. The sample holds no much larger clone one base away, and base qualities are not on file. Systemically healthy Caucasian individuals from Russia, around 38 in total and aged about 6 to 95 years, were included as donors. Each donor gave about 9.7 milliliters of peripheral blood, drawn into EDTA-treated Vacutainer tubes. Ficoll-Paque density-gradient centrifugation was used to isolate PBMCs, with at least 6.5 million per sample. Trizol reagent was used to extract total RNA from the PBMCs, yielding at least 5.5 micrograms per sample. Naive CD45RAhigh/CD27high T cell percentages were measured by flow cytometry on a PBMC aliquot from every donor. The germline V gene sets CDR1 to MNHEY and CDR2 to SVGAGI. The junction carries 9 bases between V and J, which are trimmed by 2 bases and 2 bases respectively. The CDR3 measures 14 amino acids from cysteine to phenylalanine. CDR3 DNA is the only sequence kept; it has 42 bases, read in frame from the first base.

The library was produced with 5' RACE. A second PCR of roughly 7 to 11 cycles was performed with a sample-barcoded 5' primer and a J-beta primer mix. A template-switch 5' adaptor carrying 12 random nucleotides introduced a unique molecular identifier onto each TCR beta cDNA molecule. Each sample yielded at least 3 million CDR3-containing paired-end reads. First-strand cDNA was synthesized from all RNA with the Mint cDNA synthesis kit, primed by a TRBC-specific oligonucleotide. Following uracil-DNA glycosylase treatment, all cDNA underwent a first 18-cycle PCR with the universal primers M1SS and BC2_uni_R. For the original study's pipeline: Normalization of each sample was performed by random selection of 1 million high-quality reads, each carrying a distinct molecular identifier. Instead of being binned into consensus sequences, reads with shared molecular identifiers were discarded. MiTCR, with a Q25 quality threshold and the strictest error-elimination algorithm, was used for CDR3 identification, clonotype clustering and error correction. A nonparametric unseen species model with Euler transformation was used to estimate a lower bound on total TCR beta diversity. TCRdb reanalyzed the raw reads on its own, using fastp at Q25 for trimming and MiXCR for clone calling, and kept in-frame beta chains. Each CDR3 protein appears once, grouped with its most common genes and DNA. None of the V and J calls come from the authors' own analysis; TCRdb made them. The sample has approximately 1,700,000 distinct CDR3 sequences on record, about 39% of them singletons. Clones ranked in the top ten supply about 23% of the sample.

This sequence was found in a human donor in good health. The chain couples TRBV6-5 to TRBJ1-2; a tentative D match to TRBD1 spans 5 bases. The sample consisted of blood. The DNA sequence is TGTGCCAGCAGTTACGGTGCAGGGAACTATGGCTACACCTTC. This gives the protein CASSYGAGNYGYTF.